This entry features one T cell receptor (beta chain) sequence. What it binds is not known. The assay was immunoSEQ multiplex PCR, and TCRdb's table has in-frame clones only and misses some. The sample contains approximately 150,000 clones, around 83% of which appear only once. The sample originates from a study of T cell responses to AZD1222 COVID-19 vaccine. General observations from the study: Repertoire sampling occurred only after the peak T cell response. Females made up more of the donors, who were largely white British, and clonal diversity may have come out too low. Spike-wide coverage was observed for vaccine-associated CD4 TCRs, with dominant responses at 160-218 and 743-854.

The length of the CDR3 is 15 residues. The junction had 3 bases not matched to a gene; V was cut back by 2 bases and J by 2 bases. In germline, CDR1 is SGDLS, CDR2 YYNGEE. This specimen consisted of peripheral blood, obtained 28 days after the second AZD1222 dose. The chain employs TRBV9 and TRBJ2-7; TRBD2 matches at 11 bases. The receptor was derived from an adult who received the AZD1222 COVID-19 vaccine. CDR3 loop: CASSVDSGRAYEQYF. The CDR3, as DNA: TGTGCCAGCAGCGTGGATAGCGGGAGGGCCTACGAGCAGTACTTC.